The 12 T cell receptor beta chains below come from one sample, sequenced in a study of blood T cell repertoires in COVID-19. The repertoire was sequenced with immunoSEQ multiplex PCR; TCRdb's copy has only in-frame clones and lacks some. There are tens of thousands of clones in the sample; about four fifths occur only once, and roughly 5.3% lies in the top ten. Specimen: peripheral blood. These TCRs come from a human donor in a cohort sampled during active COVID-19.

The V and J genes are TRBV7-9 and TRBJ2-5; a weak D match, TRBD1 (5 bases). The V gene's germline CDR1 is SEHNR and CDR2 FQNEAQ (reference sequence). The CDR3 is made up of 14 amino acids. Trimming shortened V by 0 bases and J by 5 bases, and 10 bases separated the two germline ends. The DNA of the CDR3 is TGTGCCAGCAGCTTAGCAGGGGCCGAGGAGACCCAGTACTTC. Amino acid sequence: CASSLAGAEETQYF.

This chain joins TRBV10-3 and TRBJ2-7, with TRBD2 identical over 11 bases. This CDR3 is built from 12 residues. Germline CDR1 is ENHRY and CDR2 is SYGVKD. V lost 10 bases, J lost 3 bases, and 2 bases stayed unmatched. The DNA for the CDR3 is TGTGCCACCGGGACTAGCGGCTACGAGCAGTACTTC. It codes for CATGTSGYEQYF.

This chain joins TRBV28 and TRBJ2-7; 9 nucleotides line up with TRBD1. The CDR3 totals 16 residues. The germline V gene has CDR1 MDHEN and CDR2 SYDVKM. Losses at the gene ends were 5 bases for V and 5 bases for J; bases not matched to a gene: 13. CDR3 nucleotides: TGTGCCAGCAGTATATCAGCCGGGACAGGGACCCACGAGCAGTACTTC. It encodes CASSISAGTGTHEQYF.

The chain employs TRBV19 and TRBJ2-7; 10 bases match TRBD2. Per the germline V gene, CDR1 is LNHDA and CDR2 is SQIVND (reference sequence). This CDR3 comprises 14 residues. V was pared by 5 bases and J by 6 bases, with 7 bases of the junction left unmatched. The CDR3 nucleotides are TGTGCCAGTAGTCCACTAGCGGGAAGTTCCGAGCAGTACTTC. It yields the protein CASSPLAGSSEQYF.

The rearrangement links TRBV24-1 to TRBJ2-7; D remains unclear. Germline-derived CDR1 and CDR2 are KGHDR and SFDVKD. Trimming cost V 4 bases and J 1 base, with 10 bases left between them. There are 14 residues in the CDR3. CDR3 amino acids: CATSDPDMSYEQYF. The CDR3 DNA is TGTGCCACCAGTGACCCCGACATGTCCTACGAGCAGTACTTC.

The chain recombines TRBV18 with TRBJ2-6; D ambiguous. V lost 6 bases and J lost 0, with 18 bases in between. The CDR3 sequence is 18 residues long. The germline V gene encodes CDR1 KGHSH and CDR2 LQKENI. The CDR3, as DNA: TGTGCCAGCTCCACCATCCCGGGTCTAACCTCTGGGGCCAACGTCCTGACTTTC. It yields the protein CASSTIPGLTSGANVLTF.

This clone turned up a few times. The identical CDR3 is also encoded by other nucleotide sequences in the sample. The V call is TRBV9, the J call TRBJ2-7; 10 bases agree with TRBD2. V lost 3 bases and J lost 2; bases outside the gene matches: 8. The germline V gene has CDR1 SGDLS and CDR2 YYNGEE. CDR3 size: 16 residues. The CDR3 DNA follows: TGTGCCAGCAGCGAAGGTGGCCTAGCGGGAGCCTACGAGCAGTACTTC. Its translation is CASSEGGLAGAYEQYF. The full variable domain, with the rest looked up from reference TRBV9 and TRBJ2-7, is DSGVTQTPKHLITATGQRVTLRCSPRSGDLSVYWYQQSLDQGLQFLIQYYNGEERAKGNILERFSAQQFPDLHSELNLSSLELGDSALYFCASSEGGLAGAYEQYFGPGTRLTVT.

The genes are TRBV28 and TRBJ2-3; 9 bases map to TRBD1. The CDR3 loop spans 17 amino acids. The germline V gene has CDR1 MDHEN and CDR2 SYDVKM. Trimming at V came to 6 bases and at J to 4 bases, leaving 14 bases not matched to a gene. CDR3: CASSLPTGGFSADTQYF. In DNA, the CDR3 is TGTGCCAGCAGCCTACCGACAGGGGGGTTTTCGGCAGATACGCAGTATTTT.

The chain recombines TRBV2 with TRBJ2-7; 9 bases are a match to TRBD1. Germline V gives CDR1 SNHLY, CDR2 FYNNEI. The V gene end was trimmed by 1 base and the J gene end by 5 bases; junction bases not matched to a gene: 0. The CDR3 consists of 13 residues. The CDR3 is CASSEGTGDEQYF. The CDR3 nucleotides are TGTGCCAGCAGTGAAGGGACAGGGGACGAGCAGTACTTC.

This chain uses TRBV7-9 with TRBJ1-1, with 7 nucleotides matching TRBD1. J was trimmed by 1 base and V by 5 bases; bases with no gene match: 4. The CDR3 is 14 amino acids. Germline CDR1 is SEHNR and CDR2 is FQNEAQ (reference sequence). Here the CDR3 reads CASSDRDRNTEAFF. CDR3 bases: TGTGCCAGCAGCGACCGGGACAGGAACACTGAAGCTTTCTTT. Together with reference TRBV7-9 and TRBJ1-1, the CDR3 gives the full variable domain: DTGVSQNPRHKITKRGQNVTFRCDPISEHNRLYWYRQTLGQGPEFLTYFQNEAQLEKSRLLSDRFSAERPKGSFSTLEIQRTEQGDSAMYLCASSDRDRNTEAFFGQGTRLTVV.

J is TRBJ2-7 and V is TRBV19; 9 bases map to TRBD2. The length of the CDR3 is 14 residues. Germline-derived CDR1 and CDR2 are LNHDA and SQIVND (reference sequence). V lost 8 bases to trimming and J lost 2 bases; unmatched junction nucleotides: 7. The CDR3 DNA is TGTGCCAGTCAGATCGTAGCGGGAGCCTACGAGCAGTACTTC. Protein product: CASQIVAGAYEQYF.

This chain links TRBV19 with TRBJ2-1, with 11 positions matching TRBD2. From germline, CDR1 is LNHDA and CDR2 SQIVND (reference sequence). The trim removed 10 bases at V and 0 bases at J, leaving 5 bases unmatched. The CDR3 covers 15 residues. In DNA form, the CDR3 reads TGTGCCACCCAGACTAGCGGGAACTCCTACAATGAGCAGTTCTTC. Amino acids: CATQTSGNSYNEQFF.